The entry that follows covers one T cell receptor beta chain sequence. This table comes from immunoSEQ multiplex PCR, and its TCRdb copy is limited to in-frame clones, with some not included. The sample carries some 80,000 clones, roughly nine tenths recorded once. The data belong to a study of T cell changes during pregnancy in multiple sclerosis. The clonotype was recovered from a female donor with multiple sclerosis, enrolled in a pregnancy study. Sample: peripheral blood, taken before pregnancy.

CDR3 region: CASSPAGGVQPQHF. In DNA form, the CDR3 reads TGTGCCAGCTCCCCGGCGGGGGGCGTTCAGCCCCAGCATTTT. The V and J genes are TRBV18 and TRBJ1-5, with D tentatively TRBD1 (6 bases). The CDR3 is made up of 14 amino acids. V dropped 6 bases and J dropped 6 bases, with 15 bases sitting between them. Per the germline V gene, CDR1 is KGHSH and CDR2 is LQKENI.